These 27 T cell receptor beta chains were all obtained from the same sample, sequenced in a study of response to subunit inactivated influenza vaccine (dated by TCRdb to between 2018 and 2020). The method behind the library was RT-PCR. These reads were obtained on an Illumina HiSeq 2500. TCRdb reprocessing: public reads trimmed at Q25 with fastp, clones called with MiXCR, in-frame beta chains kept. Each entry is one CDR3 protein sequence, shown with its most common DNA and genes. In this sample the table shows 650,000 to 850,000 distinct CDR3 sequences, approximately 13% of which occur a single time. Jointly, the top ten make up less than 9% of the sample. The sample in question was PBMCs from blood, obtained 14 days before vaccination. The source is a man in his forties or fifties who received an inactivated influenza vaccine. Donor details come from another sample of the same person, matched by shared clones.

The rearrangement uses TRBV9 and TRBJ1-2; TRBD1 is a possible D gene (5 bases). The V end lost 6 bases, the J end lost 8 bases, and 20 bases lay between the germline ends. Germline loops: CDR1 SGDLS, CDR2 YYNGEE. The CDR3 contains 14 residues. The chain's CDR3 is CASTGMQGVGGYTF. CDR3 bases: TGTGCCAGCACCGGGATGCAGGGCGTCGGCGGCTACACCTTC.

The chain links TRBV15 to TRBJ2-1; 10 bases are shared with TRBD2. CDR1 LNHNV and CDR2 YYDKDF come from the germline V gene (reference sequence). J gave up 9 bases and V 3 bases, and 8 bases lay outside the gene matches. The CDR3 runs to 15 residues. CDR3 region: CATSRGAGGPGEQFF. Here the CDR3 DNA reads TGTGCCACCAGCAGGGGAGCGGGAGGGCCGGGTGAGCAGTTCTTC.

V usage is TRBV5-1 and J usage is TRBJ2-4, with D hard to call. CDR3 size: 14 residues. Germline V gene sequence: CDR1 SGHRS, CDR2 YFSETQ. V gave up 0 bases and J gave up 6 bases, with 10 bases separating them. CDR3 nucleotides: TGCGCCAGCAGCTTGGAGGGCGCGATAAACATTCAGTACTTC. This gives the protein CASSLEGAINIQYF. The full variable domain, completed using reference TRBV5-1 and TRBJ2-4, is KAGVTQTPRYLIKTRGQQVTLSCSPISGHRSVSWYQQTPGQGLQFLFEYFSETQRNKGNFPGRFSGRQFSNSRSEMNVSTLELGDSALYLCASSLEGAINIQYFGAGTRLSVL.

This clonotype was seen a few times. The chain uses TRBV18 and TRBJ2-7; D is unclear. Trimming removed 4 bases at V and 5 bases at J, with 9 bases between. Germline-derived CDR1 and CDR2 are KGHSH and LQKENI. CDR3 size: 12 residues. The CDR3 loop is CASSLPRNEQYF. The CDR3 DNA reads as TGTGCCAGCTCACTCCCGAGAAACGAGCAGTACTTC.

This chain uses TRBV28 with TRBJ2-1; 10 bases are shared with TRBD1. Per germline, CDR1 MDHEN and CDR2 SYDVKM. With 6 bases clipped from V and 4 bases from J, the junction kept 9 bases outside the gene matches. CDR3 length: 16 residues. DNA of the CDR3: TGTGCCAGCAGACCCAGGACAGGGGGGATGTACAATGAGCAGTTCTTC. Its translation: CASRPRTGGMYNEQFF.

This clonotype was seen a handful of times. The chain joins TRBV4-2 to TRBJ2-1; TRBD2 agrees at 13 bases. Trimming cost V 4 bases and J 4 bases; bases outside gene matches: 7. Germline V gene lookup returns CDR1 LGHNA and CDR2 YNFKEQ. This CDR3 comprises 17 residues. The CDR3 DNA sequence: TGTGCCAGCAGCCCCTGGACTAGCGGGGGCCAGTACAATGAGCAGTTCTTC. This encodes CASSPWTSGGQYNEQFF.

This chain connects TRBV18 to TRBJ2-7, with D tentatively TRBD2 (6 bases). The CDR3 has 16 amino acids. CDR1 is KGHSH and CDR2 is LQKENI in the germline V gene. Deletions cut 3 bases from V and 0 bases from J, with 15 bases between. Written as DNA, the CDR3 is TGTGCCAGCTCACCCGGTGGGGGAGGACTCTCCTACGAGCAGTACTTC. Its translation: CASSPGGGGLSYEQYF. The variable domain in full, completed from reference TRBV18 and TRBJ2-7, reads NAGVMQNPRHLVRRRGQEARLRCSPMKGHSHVYWYRQLPEEGLKFMVYLQKENIIDESGMPKERFSAEFPKEGPSILRIQQVVRGDSAAYFCASSPGGGGLSYEQYFGPGTRLTVT.

This clonotype was observed many times. J is TRBJ2-1 and V is TRBV7-9, with 11 nucleotides matching TRBD2. With V trimmed by 3 bases and J by 8 bases, 9 bases remained unmatched. Germline V lookup: CDR1 SEHNR, CDR2 FQNEAQ (reference sequence). The CDR3 length is 16 residues. Written as DNA, the CDR3 is TGTGCCAGCAGCTTCTATTATAGCGGGGGGGCCGATGAGCAGTTCTTC. Amino acids: CASSFYYSGGADEQFF.

CDR3: CSVSRMTSGRAFNEQFF. CDR3 DNA sequence: TGCAGCGTCTCCCGGATGACTAGCGGGAGGGCCTTTAATGAGCAGTTCTTC. This sequence joins TRBV29-1 and TRBJ2-1; 14 nucleotides agree with TRBD2. Trimming at V came to 6 bases and at J to 7 bases, leaving 14 bases not matched to a gene. This CDR3 region has 17 residues. In germline, CDR1 is SQVTM, CDR2 ANQGSEA.

The gene calls are TRBV5-1 and TRBJ2-7; TRBD2 agrees at 9 bases. Germline V CDR1 and CDR2: SGHRS, YFSETQ. The CDR3 sequence is 17 residues long. V lost 5 bases to trimming and J lost 4 bases; unmatched junction nucleotides: 16. The DNA for the CDR3 is TGCGCCAGCAGTGCCCCAGATACGGGACTAGCCACGTACGAGCAGTACTTC. Its translation: CASSAPDTGLATYEQYF.

The V and J genes are TRBV5-1 and TRBJ2-3; D assignment may be TRBD1 or TRBD2 (6 bases each). Germline CDR1 and CDR2: SGHRS and YFSETQ. Trimming pared 4 bases from V and 1 base from J, leaving 10 bases between. The CDR3 sequence is 14 residues long. The CDR3 loop is CASSPGARTDTQYF. DNA for the CDR3: TGCGCCAGCAGCCCGGGGGCCCGCACAGATACGCAGTATTTT.

This clonotype was seen a few times. The chain uses TRBV20-1 and TRBJ1-1; D is unresolved. The CDR3 length is 15 residues. Germline CDR1 reads DFQATT; CDR2 reads SNEGSKA (reference sequence). Trimming took 3 bases from V and 0 from J, leaving 14 bases between them. CDR3 coding DNA: TGCAGTGCTAGTCTCGCTCGACACTTGAACACTGAAGCTTTCTTT. Encoded protein: CSASLARHLNTEAFF.

This clonotype showed up just a few times. The rearrangement joins TRBV27 to TRBJ1-4; D not certain. V was shortened by 5 bases and J by 7 bases, with 20 bases between the two germline ends. The CDR3 has 16 amino acids. Germline V lookup: CDR1 MNHEY, CDR2 SMNVEV (reference sequence). CDR3 coding DNA: TGTGCCAGCAGTACCCTCCAGGCGGAATTTAGTGAAAAACTGTTTTTT. As protein: CASSTLQAEFSEKLFF. Full variable domain (outside the CDR3, taken from reference TRBV27 and TRBJ1-4): EAQVTQNPRYLITVTGKKLTVTCSQNMNHEYMSWYRQDPGLGLRQIYYSMNVEVTDKGDVPEGYKVSRKEKRNFPLILESPSPNQTSLYFCASSTLQAEFSEKLFFGSGTQLSVL.

This clonotype was picked up a small number of times. For the CDR3, the DNA is TGTGCCAGCAGCAAGGTGACAGGGGTAGGCACCTACGAGCAGTACTTC. Translation gives CASSKVTGVGTYEQYF. The rearrangement uses TRBV3-1 and TRBJ2-7; 8 bases fit TRBD1. The CDR3 is 16 amino acids. Germline trimming cut 5 bases from V and 2 bases from J; bases unmatched to any gene: 11. Germline CDR1 LGHDT, CDR2 YNNKEL (reference sequence).

This clonotype was counted many times. The V call is TRBV6-5, the J call TRBJ1-5, with no clear D. Trimming pared 4 bases from V and 3 bases from J, leaving 10 bases between. CDR1 and CDR2 (germline): MNHEY, SVGAGI. The CDR3 totals 14 residues. In nucleotides, the CDR3 is TGTGCCAGCAGTTCCATTGGACTCAATCAGCCCCAGCATTTT. Translated: CASSSIGLNQPQHF.

The chain employs TRBV6-1 and TRBJ2-2, with 7 bases matching TRBD2. Germline loops: CDR1 MNHNS, CDR2 SASEGT. The length of the CDR3 is 15 residues. V was pared by 6 bases and J by 6 bases, with 10 bases of the junction left unmatched. CDR3 nucleotides: TGTGCCAGCAGACGAGGACTAGGGGCACCCGGGGAGCTGTTTTTT. Translated, it gives CASRRGLGAPGELFF.

This chain links TRBV9 with TRBJ1-6; tentatively, D is TRBD1 (5 bases). V was pared by 3 bases and J by 7 bases, with 14 bases between. This CDR3 comprises 15 residues. Germline lookup yields CDR1 SGDLS and CDR2 YYNGEE. The CDR3 protein is CASSAAGTSNSPLHF. As DNA, the CDR3 is TGTGCCAGCAGCGCTGCCGGGACTTCGAATTCACCCCTCCACTTT.

This clonotype was observed many times. J is TRBJ2-3 and V is TRBV29-1; perhaps TRBD1 as D (6 bases). CDR1 is SQVTM and CDR2 is ANQGSEA in the germline V gene. Trimming removed 7 bases from V and 2 bases from J, with 7 bases in between. CDR3 length: 11 residues. This CDR3 reads CSGTVTDTQYF. The CDR3 region has the DNA TGCAGCGGGACAGTCACAGATACGCAGTATTTT.

The sample holds a few counts of this clonotype. V and J are TRBV3-1 and TRBJ1-5; D not resolved. The CDR3 length is 13 residues. Trimming cost V 4 bases and J 8 bases, with 12 bases left between them. Germline V gives CDR1 LGHDT, CDR2 YNNKEL (reference sequence). CDR3 nucleotides: TGTGCCAGCAGCCCCTCCCCTCGGGAGCCCCAGCATTTT. Protein sequence: CASSPSPREPQHF.

Turning to this clonotype: The junction and the germline gene differ at one end; a read error may be behind it. In DNA, the CDR3 is TGCGCCAGCAGCTTGGGAGCAGTGTTGAACACTGAAGCTTACTTT. This codes for CASSLGAVLNTEAYF. The chain recombines TRBV5-1 with TRBJ1-1; D ambiguous. This CDR3 is built from 15 residues. Germline assignment: CDR1 SGHRS and CDR2 YFSETQ.

This clonotype has a handful of counts. The J gene is TRBJ2-2, the V gene TRBV5-6; D gene uncertain. Looked up from germline, CDR1 is SGHDT and CDR2 is YYEEEE. V was shortened by 2 bases and J by 6 bases, with 8 bases between the two germline ends. The CDR3 is 13 amino acids. As DNA, the CDR3 is TGTGCCAGCAGCTTTTCCTGGGCCGGGGAGCTGTTTTTT. Translated, it gives CASSFSWAGELFF.

Comments on this clonotype: A read error may produce the germline difference seen at one junction end. The chain has TRBV6-2 or TRBV6-3 and TRBJ1-1; 12 nucleotides align to TRBD1. The CDR3 covers 15 residues. Germline loops: CDR1 MNHEY, CDR2 SVGEGT. CDR3 sequence (DNA): TGTGCCAGCAGTTTCCTGGGACAGGGGGCCGCTGAAGTTTTCTTT. Encoded protein: CASSFLGQGAAEVFF.

The chain carries TRBV7-2 and TRBJ2-5; 8 nucleotides agree with TRBD1. The CDR3 has 15 residues. Germline assignment: CDR1 SGHTA and CDR2 FQGNSA. The V gene end was trimmed by 5 bases and the J gene end by 5 bases; junction bases not matched to a gene: 10. CDR3 bases: TGTGCCAGCAGCCAGCAGGGGGCGGAGGGCGAGACCCAGTACTTC. This encodes CASSQQGAEGETQYF.

V is TRBV7-2 and J is TRBJ1-2, with a weak D call TRBD1 (5 bases). The CDR3 is 14 amino acids. CDR1 and CDR2 (germline): SGHTA, FQGNSA. V lost 4 bases to trimming and J lost 2 bases, with 11 bases between them. The CDR3 DNA sequence: TGTGCCAGCAGCTACCTAACAGGAAACTATGGCTACACCTTC. It encodes CASSYLTGNYGYTF. The full variable domain, completed using reference TRBV7-2 and TRBJ1-2, is GAGVSQSPSNKVTEKGKDVELRCDPISGHTALYWYRQSLGQGLEFLIYFQGNSAPDKSGLPSDRFSAERTGGSVSTLTIQRTQQEDSAVYLCASSYLTGNYGYTFGSGTRLTVV.

This clonotype occurred a few times. The chain uses TRBV4-2 and TRBJ2-5; 9 nucleotides agree with TRBD2. Trimming took 1 base from V and 5 from J; bases not matched to a gene: 20. Per germline, CDR1 LGHNA and CDR2 YNFKEQ. This CDR3 has 20 amino acids. CDR3 in amino acids: CASSQASGLGRGRAGETQYF. The CDR3 DNA reads as TGTGCCAGCAGCCAAGCGAGCGGACTAGGGCGCGGGAGGGCCGGGGAGACCCAGTACTTC.

The sample holds a few counts of this clonotype. The rearrangement links TRBV7-2 to TRBJ2-7; TRBD1 matches at 8 bases. Germline lookup yields CDR1 SGHTA and CDR2 FQGNSA. Losses at the gene ends were 7 bases for V and 4 bases for J; bases not matched to a gene: 6. The CDR3 length is 13 residues. The CDR3, as DNA: TGTGCCAGCACCCAGGGGGCACCTTACGAGCAGTACTTC. This sequence encodes CASTQGAPYEQYF.

The chain has TRBV6-1 and TRBJ2-5; D tentatively fits TRBD1 or TRBD2 (5 bases each). Germline V gives CDR1 MNHNS, CDR2 SASEGT. The CDR3 extends over 13 amino acids. Trimming removed 9 bases at V and 4 bases at J, with 15 bases between. The chain's CDR3 is CASTWDRIETQYF. CDR3 DNA sequence: TGTGCCAGTACTTGGGACCGAATAGAGACCCAGTACTTC.